This passage covers 14 T cell receptor beta chains from one sample sequenced in a study of cytomegalovirus exposure and HLA in healthy donors. The PCR employed 60 Vbeta primers together with 13 Jbeta primers. Clones were sequenced by immunoSEQ multiplex PCR, and TCRdb holds only the in-frame ones, with some missing. The sample includes 150,000 to 200,000 clones, less than 85% of them seen just once. Material for sequencing was PBMCs. The receptors shown here come from a man aged 35 to 55 in good health and CMV-seronegative.

Written as DNA, the CDR3 is TGTGCCAGCAGCTTGGGAACAGGTCTGAGTGAAAAACTGTTTTTT. Its translation is CASSLGTGLSEKLFF. The rearrangement uses TRBV7-2 and TRBJ1-4; D perhaps matches TRBD1 (5 bases). The V gene lost 3 bases and the J gene lost 7 bases, with 15 bases spanning the gap. The CDR3 totals 15 residues. CDR1 and CDR2 (germline): SGHTA, FQGNSA.

This chain joins TRBV9 and TRBJ2-5; unclear D gene. V was shortened by 4 bases and J by 4 bases, with 8 bases between the two germline ends. Germline loops: CDR1 SGDLS, CDR2 YYNGEE. This CDR3 spans 12 amino acids. CDR3 sequence: CASSPSLETQYF. DNA of the CDR3: TGTGCCAGCAGCCCCAGTTTAGAGACCCAGTACTTC.

The chain combines TRBV6-5 with TRBJ1-1, with TRBD1 identical over 8 bases. Germline V gene lookup returns CDR1 MNHEY and CDR2 SVGAGI. The CDR3 contains 14 residues. Unmatched junction bases numbered 9, after V lost 6 bases and J lost 6 bases. CDR3 residues: CASSPVGGQAEAFF. CDR3 nucleotides: TGTGCCAGCAGCCCGGTGGGGGGACAGGCTGAAGCTTTCTTT.

V is TRBV28 and J is TRBJ1-2, with 7 bases matching TRBD1. This CDR3 is built from 13 residues. V lost 3 bases and J lost 7; bases outside the gene matches: 5. Germline V gene lookup returns CDR1 MDHEN and CDR2 SYDVKM. The DNA for the CDR3 is TGTGCCAGCAGTTTGGTCAGGGGGGCTGGCTACACCTTC. This sequence encodes CASSLVRGAGYTF.

The V call is TRBV7-9, the J call TRBJ2-5, with D perhaps matching TRBD1 (6 bases). The V and J ends lost 5 bases and 2 bases respectively, with 12 bases between them. Per germline, CDR1 SEHNR and CDR2 FQNEAQ (reference sequence). The CDR3 has 14 residues. The CDR3 loop is CASSLLDRQETQYF. In nucleotides, the CDR3 is TGTGCCAGCAGCCTCCTGGACAGACAAGAGACCCAGTACTTC.

V and J are TRBV4-3 and TRBJ2-5; 10 bases map to TRBD2. CDR1 is LGHNA and CDR2 is YSLEER in the germline V gene. V lost 2 bases and J lost 0; bases outside the gene matches: 6. The CDR3 sequence is 17 residues long. CDR3 residues: CASSQYLAGAYQETQYF. The DNA of the CDR3 is TGCGCCAGCAGCCAATACCTAGCGGGGGCGTACCAAGAGACCCAGTACTTC.

The V gene is TRBV6-5, the J gene TRBJ1-2; tentative D call: TRBD1 (6 bases). CDR3 length equals 12 residues. Germline-derived CDR1 and CDR2 are MNHEY and SVGAGI. Trimming cost V 6 bases and J 4 bases, with 9 bases left between them. The CDR3 sequence is CASSEGVYGYTF. The CDR3 nucleotides are TGTGCCAGCAGCGAGGGGGTCTATGGCTACACCTTC.

This clone was counted only a few times. The chain couples TRBV19 to TRBJ2-6; D is possibly TRBD2 (5 bases). The germline V gene encodes CDR1 LNHDA and CDR2 SQIVND (reference sequence). This CDR3 has 15 residues. V lost 1 base to trimming and J lost 4 bases, with 8 bases between them. CDR3 DNA sequence: TGTGCCAGTAGTATAGGTCGAGGGGGGGCCAACGTCCTGACTTTC. Its protein product is CASSIGRGGANVLTF.

The chain joins TRBV7-2 to TRBJ2-7; D may be TRBD1 (5 bases). The V end was cut by 5 bases, the J end by 4 bases, with 9 bases between. CDR1 and CDR2 from the germline V gene are SGHTA and FQGNSA. This CDR3 has 12 amino acids. The CDR3 sequence: CASSPGAYEQYF. The CDR3 nucleotides are TGTGCCAGCAGCCCTGGGGCATACGAGCAGTACTTC.

CDR3 bases: TGTGCCACCAGCAGAGGAGGGGCGGGGGGAAGTGAAAAACTGTTTTTT. This translates into CATSRGGAGGSEKLFF. The chain joins TRBV15 to TRBJ1-4; tentatively, D is TRBD1 (5 bases). CDR1 and CDR2 from the germline V gene are LNHNV and YYDKDF (reference sequence). V was pared by 1 base and J by 7 bases, with 16 bases between. The CDR3 contains 16 residues.

The V gene is TRBV5-4, the J gene TRBJ1-2; tentative D call: TRBD1 (5 bases). V lost 4 bases, J lost 8 bases, and 12 bases lay in between. Germline V gene sequence: CDR1 SGHNT, CDR2 YYREEE (reference sequence). The CDR3 is 12 residues long. The CDR3 DNA follows: TGTGCCAGCAGCGCCAGGGTAGGGGGCTACACCTTC. This codes for CASSARVGGYTF.

V is TRBV19 and J is TRBJ2-1; D is unresolved. The CDR3 length is 14 residues. Germline CDR1 and CDR2: LNHDA and SQIVND (reference sequence). The germline V and J ends were trimmed by 3 bases and 2 bases, with 8 bases remaining between them. The CDR3 DNA sequence: TGTGCCAGTAGTATTGGCCAGACCTACAATGAGCAGTTCTTC. Translation: CASSIGQTYNEQFF.

The CDR3 is CASSHVGGRESGNTIYF. Written as DNA, the CDR3 is TGCGCCAGCAGCCACGTGGGGGGAAGGGAATCTGGAAACACCATATATTTT. This rearrangement joins TRBV4-1 to TRBJ1-3, with D tentatively TRBD1 (5 bases). The CDR3 sequence is 17 residues long. Trimming stripped 3 bases from V and 1 base from J, with 16 bases between. The V gene's germline CDR1 is MGHRA and CDR2 YSYEKL.

This clone appeared a single time. The V gene is TRBV7-3, the J gene TRBJ1-5, with 7 bases aligning to TRBD1. J was trimmed by 7 bases and V by 3 bases; bases with no gene match: 3. Germline CDR1 reads SGHTA; CDR2 reads FQGTGA. The CDR3 spans 13 residues. CDR3 region: CASSFDRAQPQHF. The DNA for the CDR3 is TGTGCCAGCAGCTTCGACAGGGCGCAGCCCCAGCATTTT.